This is a list of T cell receptor beta chains from one sample in a study of T-cell reconstitution after alpha-beta-depleted transplantation in children. MiXCR, applied by TCRdb to the PCR reads, yields one record per CDR3 protein. The sample consists of 700,000 to 950,000 distinct CDR3 sequences, 16% of them appearing once. This material consisted of PBMCs, mostly from graft donor cells, taken 360 days after TCRalphabeta/CD19-depleted stem cell transplant. Source of these receptors: a male patient younger than 18 who had a stem cell transplant for acute lymphoblastic leukemia, so the T cells may come from the graft donor. Both conserved end residues are part of each CDR3. The order of the fields is clone size, CDR3 length, V gene, D gene, J gene, CDR3 protein, CDR3 DNA. A D gene is named only where the DNA matches it firmly. Only part of the rows carry a size: once, few, many, or a class if the clone is expanded.

>.|13|TRBV9|.|TRBJ2-2
CASSDLRAGELFF
TGTGCCAGCAGCGACCTCCGCGCCGGGGAGCTGTTTTTT
>many|12|TRBV10-3|.|TRBJ1-2
CAISDLGYGYTF
TGTGCCATCAGTGATTTAGGGTACGGCTACACCTTC
>few|15|TRBV5-1|.|TRBJ2-6
CASRASVSGANVLTF
TGCGCCAGCAGAGCCAGCGTCTCTGGGGCCAACGTCCTGACTTTC
>.|15|TRBV7-6|.|TRBJ2-7
CASSLVGLDTYEQYF
TGTGCCAGCAGCTTAGTAGGGCTGGACACCTACGAGCAGTACTTC
>.|13|TRBV30|TRBD2|TRBJ2-7
CAWSWTSGYEQYF
TGTGCCTGGTCGTGGACTAGCGGCTACGAGCAGTACTTC
>.|16|TRBV4-1|.|TRBJ2-7
CASSQGERGSSYEQYF
TGCGCCAGCAGCCAGGGCGAGAGGGGAAGCTCCTACGAGCAGTACTTC
>few|16|TRBV29-1|.|TRBJ2-7
CSVEEEEDPGRSEQYF
TGCAGCGTTGAAGAAGAGGAGGACCCCGGTAGGAGCGAGCAGTACTTC
>few|14|TRBV7-7|TRBD1|TRBJ2-2
CASSLTGADGELFF
TGTGCCAGCAGCTTGACAGGGGCGGACGGGGAGCTGTTTTTT
>.|19|TRBV3-1|TRBD2|TRBJ2-5
CASSQVVGSGRSIRQTQYF
TGTGCCAGCAGCCAAGTGGTCGGATCCGGGAGGTCCATTCGGCAGACCCAGTACTTC
>few|13|TRBV12-3/TRBV12-4|.|TRBJ2-7
CASSSWEKYEQYF
TGTGCCAGCAGTTCGTGGGAGAAATACGAGCAGTACTTC
>few|17|TRBV7-3|TRBD1|TRBJ1-1
CASSSVPGQGALTEAFF
TGTGCCAGCAGCTCCGTCCCGGGACAGGGGGCGCTTACTGAAGCTTTCTTT
>.|16|TRBV7-9|TRBD2|TRBJ2-3
CASSWASGSSTDTQYF
TGTGCCAGCAGCTGGGCTAGCGGGAGCAGCACAGATACGCAGTATTTT
>.|17|TRBV19|.|TRBJ2-4
CASSMSGSYLAKNIQYF
TGTGCCAGTAGTATGAGCGGCAGCTATCTAGCCAAAAACATTCAGTACTTC
>.|15|TRBV4-1|.|TRBJ2-7
CASSQEVVSSYEQYF
TGCGCCAGCAGCCAAGAGGTAGTCTCCTCCTACGAGCAGTACTTC
>.|14|TRBV7-9|.|TRBJ1-2
CASSLRGWGYGYTF
TGTGCCAGCAGCCTCCGGGGGTGGGGCTATGGCTACACCTTC
>few|12|TRBV7-9|TRBD1|TRBJ1-4
CASSGTAEKLFF
TGTGCCAGCAGCGGGACAGCTGAAAAACTGTTTTTT
>.|16|TRBV15|.|TRBJ1-5
CATSLVGSYSNQPQHF
TGTGCCACCAGCTTGGTCGGGAGTTATAGCAATCAGCCCCAGCATTTT
>.|13|TRBV4-1|.|TRBJ2-2
CASSQERTGELFF
TGCGCCAGCAGCCAGGAGCGGACCGGGGAGCTGTTTTTT
>.|14|TRBV5-1|TRBD1|TRBJ2-2
CASEPGQGTGELFF
TGCGCCAGTGAGCCGGGACAGGGGACCGGGGAGCTGTTTTTT
>few|17|TRBV3-1|.|TRBJ2-1
CASSQDLPGTIGDEQFF
TGTGCCAGCAGCCAAGACCTCCCCGGGACGATAGGCGATGAGCAGTTCTTC
>.|15|TRBV25-1|.|TRBJ1-2
CASSEGGGLSHGYTF
TGTGCCAGCAGTGAAGGGGGAGGGTTAAGTCACGGCTACACCTTC
>few|16|TRBV12-3/TRBV12-4|.|TRBJ2-3
CASSPWTARATDTQYF
TGTGCCAGCAGTCCATGGACAGCCCGGGCCACAGATACGCAGTATTTT